The 20 T cell receptor beta chains listed next were all sequenced from one sample in a study of CD8 T cells in Susac syndrome. Reverse transcription of roughly 0.5 to 1 ug RNA was carried out with random hexamers. TCRdb redid the calling of the immunoSEQ multiplex PCR reads with MiXCR, one entry per CDR3 protein. In the table there are 120,000 to 150,000 distinct CDR3 sequences, approximately 94% of which are singletons. Input material: CD4+ T cells from PBMCs. These receptor sequences come from a human donor in good health.

V gene TRBV3-1 combines with J gene TRBJ2-7, with TRBD2 identical over 7 bases. V was clipped by 1 base and J by 3 bases; unmatched bases: 6. The germline V gene has CDR1 LGHDT and CDR2 YNNKEL (reference sequence). This CDR3 has 15 residues. CDR3 amino acids: CASSQVASGIYEQYF. As DNA, the CDR3 is TGTGCCAGCAGCCAAGTGGCTAGCGGAATCTACGAGCAGTACTTC.

The rearrangement uses TRBV28 and TRBJ2-1; a weak D match, TRBD2 (6 bases). The V end was cut by 6 bases, the J end by 5 bases, with 17 bases between. This CDR3 is 15 amino acids long. The germline V gene encodes CDR1 MDHEN and CDR2 SYDVKM. CDR3 amino acids: CASSHPRLVHNEQFF. CDR3 in DNA: TGTGCCAGCAGCCACCCACGACTAGTACACAATGAGCAGTTCTTC.

The gene calls are TRBV4-1 and TRBJ2-3; D is undetermined. The length of the CDR3 is 15 residues. Germline V gene sequence: CDR1 MGHRA, CDR2 YSYEKL. Trimming removed 6 bases at V and 1 base at J, with 14 bases between. In nucleotides, the CDR3 is TGCGCCAGCAGTCGCCTTAGTCTGGGCACAGATACGCAGTATTTT. Encoded protein: CASSRLSLGTDTQYF.

The V and J genes are TRBV3-1 and TRBJ2-6; the D call may be TRBD1 or TRBD2 (5 bases each). The CDR3 is 16 amino acids. Germline V lookup: CDR1 LGHDT, CDR2 YNNKEL (reference sequence). The V end lost 4 bases, the J end lost 1 base, and 11 bases lay between the germline ends. CDR3 nucleotides: TGTGCCAGCAGCCCCCCGTGGGGGTCTGGGGCCAACGTCCTGACTTTC. Translated: CASSPPWGSGANVLTF. Full variable domain (outside the CDR3, taken from reference TRBV3-1 and TRBJ2-6): DTAVSQTPKYLVTQMGNDKSIKCEQNLGHDTMYWYKQDSKKFLKIMFSYNNKELIINETVPNRFSPKSPDKAHLNLHINSLELGDSAVYFCASSPPWGSGANVLTFGAGSRLTVL.

This clonotype is a singleton in its sample. This chain uses TRBV19 with TRBJ1-4; D is possibly TRBD1 (5 bases). Between the trimmed V and J ends, which lost 4 bases and 8 bases, there was a span of 11 bases. The germline CDR1 and CDR2 sequences are LNHDA and SQIVND (reference sequence). CDR3 length: 13 residues. CDR3 nucleotides: TGTGCCAGTAGTAATCAGGGTACAGAAAAACTGTTTTTT. Its protein is CASSNQGTEKLFF. Full variable domain (missing parts from reference TRBV19 and TRBJ1-4): DGGITQSPKYLFRKEGQNVTLSCEQNLNHDAMYWYRQDPGQGLRLIYYSQIVNDFQKGDIAEGYSVSREKKESFPLTVTSAQKNPTAFYLCASSNQGTEKLFFGSGTQLSVL.

J is TRBJ2-1 and V is TRBV7-3, with 8 bases identical to TRBD2. The V and J ends lost 5 bases and 8 bases, in that order; junction bases with no gene match: 11. The CDR3 is 15 amino acids. From germline, CDR1 is SGHTA and CDR2 FQGTGA. In nucleotides, the CDR3 is TGTGCCAGCAGCGCCCGCAGCGGGAGTAGGTATGAGCAGTTCTTC. Amino acids: CASSARSGSRYEQFF.

The rearrangement joins TRBV28 to TRBJ2-7; 7 bases line up with TRBD2. With 0 bases clipped from V and 6 bases from J, the junction kept 5 bases outside the gene matches. CDR3 length: 14 amino acids. CDR1 and CDR2 (germline): MDHEN, SYDVKM. In DNA form, the CDR3 reads TGTGCCAGCAGTTTATGGCGGGAGAATTTCGAGCAGTACTTC. This gives the protein CASSLWRENFEQYF.

The CDR3 protein is CASSPPAGTHLTWTQYF. In DNA, the CDR3 is TGTGCCAGCTCACCACCGGCGGGAACTCACCTCACCTGGACGCAGTATTTT. The chain recombines TRBV18 with TRBJ2-3, with D perhaps matching TRBD2 (6 bases). Trimming took 0 bases from V and 9 from J, leaving 22 bases between them. The CDR3 is made up of 17 amino acids. Germline V gives CDR1 KGHSH, CDR2 LQKENI.

V and J are TRBV7-8 and TRBJ1-6; weak D call: TRBD1 (6 bases). V lost 3 bases and J lost 8, with 20 bases in between. The CDR3 has 17 amino acids. The germline CDR1 and CDR2 sequences are SGHVS and FQNEAQ. In nucleotides, the CDR3 is TGTGCCAGCAGCTTGTTCACAGGGTCCTTACCGCATTCACCCCTCCACTTT. The encoded protein is CASSLFTGSLPHSPLHF.

V and J are TRBV30 and TRBJ1-1; no firm D call. The CDR3 is 13 amino acids. The V end lost 3 bases, the J end lost 1 base, and 9 bases lay between the germline ends. Per germline, CDR1 GTSNPN and CDR2 SVGIG (reference sequence). As DNA, the CDR3 is TGTGCCTGGAGCTCCCTCGGGAACACTGAAGCTTTCTTT. Its translation is CAWSSLGNTEAFF.

V is TRBV19 and J is TRBJ1-1; D is perhaps TRBD1 (5 bases). Between the trimmed V and J ends, which lost 6 bases and 0 bases, there was a span of 8 bases. Germline CDR1 LNHDA, CDR2 SQIVND (reference sequence). This CDR3 contains 13 residues. CDR3 nucleotide sequence: TGTGCCAGTAGAACGACAGTGAACACTGAAGCTTTCTTT. Protein product: CASRTTVNTEAFF.

The rearrangement uses TRBV20-1 and TRBJ1-3; 10 bases are a match to TRBD1. This CDR3 is 16 amino acids long. Germline loops: CDR1 DFQATT, CDR2 SNEGSKA (reference sequence). J lost 1 base, V lost 1 base, and 4 bases had no gene match. CDR3 DNA: TGCAGTGCTAGAGCGACAGGGGGCTTGTCTGGAAACACCATATATTTT. Its translation: CSARATGGLSGNTIYF.

The V gene is TRBV18, the J gene TRBJ1-1; D is perhaps TRBD1 (6 bases). V was cut by 1 base and J by 4 bases, with 10 bases left in between. Germline V CDR1 and CDR2: KGHSH, LQKENI. The CDR3 consists of 14 residues. The CDR3 reads CASSPRGGFTEAFF. CDR3 DNA: TGTGCCAGCTCACCACGAGGGGGGTTCACTGAAGCTTTCTTT.

The CDR3 loop reads CSASPQGSNEQFF. In DNA, the CDR3 is TGCAGTGCTAGCCCCCAGGGGAGCAATGAGCAGTTCTTC. The rearrangement links TRBV20-1 to TRBJ2-1; D is perhaps TRBD1 (6 bases). Trimming pared 3 bases from V and 6 bases from J, leaving 12 bases between. Germline CDR1 reads DFQATT; CDR2 reads SNEGSKA (reference sequence). The CDR3 length is 13 residues.

V is TRBV19 and J is TRBJ2-1; D is unresolved. V shed 7 bases and J shed 6 bases, with 10 bases lying between them. The CDR3 is made up of 12 amino acids. The germline V gene has CDR1 LNHDA and CDR2 SQIVND (reference sequence). CDR3 protein: CASNGAFNEQFF. The CDR3, as DNA: TGTGCCAGTAACGGCGCCTTCAATGAGCAGTTCTTC. Full variable domain (outside the CDR3, taken from reference TRBV19 and TRBJ2-1): DGGITQSPKYLFRKEGQNVTLSCEQNLNHDAMYWYRQDPGQGLRLIYYSQIVNDFQKGDIAEGYSVSREKKESFPLTVTSAQKNPTAFYLCASNGAFNEQFFGPGTRLTVL.

As DNA, the CDR3 is TGTGCCAGCAGCGTCCGGGACAGGGAAGAGACCCAGTACTTC. This encodes CASSVRDREETQYF. V is TRBV9 and J is TRBJ2-5, with TRBD1 matching 9 bases. J was trimmed by 3 bases and V by 2 bases; bases with no gene match: 2. The V gene's germline CDR1 is SGDLS and CDR2 YYNGEE. The CDR3 has 14 amino acids.

The V gene is TRBV19, the J gene TRBJ1-2; D may be TRBD1 (5 bases). Per the germline V gene, CDR1 is LNHDA and CDR2 is SQIVND (reference sequence). This CDR3 spans 13 amino acids. Trimming shortened V by 4 bases and J by 1 base, and 7 bases separated the two germline ends. This chain's CDR3 is CASSTDSNYGYTF. CDR3 bases: TGTGCCAGTAGTACAGACAGTAACTATGGCTACACCTTC. Looking up the rest from reference TRBV19 and TRBJ1-2 gives the full variable domain: DGGITQSPKYLFRKEGQNVTLSCEQNLNHDAMYWYRQDPGQGLRLIYYSQIVNDFQKGDIAEGYSVSREKKESFPLTVTSAQKNPTAFYLCASSTDSNYGYTFGSGTRLTVV.

The J gene is TRBJ1-2, the V gene TRBV5-1, with 11 bases identical to TRBD1. There are 15 residues in the CDR3. V lost 4 bases to trimming and J lost 4 bases; unmatched junction nucleotides: 6. Germline V gene lookup returns CDR1 SGHRS and CDR2 YFSETQ. The CDR3 region is CASSQRTGGSYGYTF. CDR3 sequence (DNA): TGCGCCAGCAGCCAAAGGACAGGGGGCTCCTATGGCTACACCTTC.

This rearrangement joins TRBV29-1 to TRBJ2-1; TRBD2 might be the D (7 bases). Germline V gives CDR1 SQVTM, CDR2 ANQGSEA. The CDR3 runs 15 residues. Trimming cost V 3 bases and J 0 bases, with 12 bases left between them. CDR3 protein: CSVEGGGTSYNEQFF. The CDR3 bases are TGCAGCGTTGAGGGGGGGGGCACCTCCTACAATGAGCAGTTCTTC.

The rearrangement joins TRBV9 to TRBJ1-1, with D unresolved. The CDR3 covers 11 residues. V was trimmed by 3 bases and J by 5 bases, leaving 5 bases between them. Germline CDR1 reads SGDLS; CDR2 reads YYNGEE. The CDR3 loop is CASSGGTEAFF. The CDR3 region has the DNA TGTGCCAGCAGCGGTGGGACTGAAGCTTTCTTT.